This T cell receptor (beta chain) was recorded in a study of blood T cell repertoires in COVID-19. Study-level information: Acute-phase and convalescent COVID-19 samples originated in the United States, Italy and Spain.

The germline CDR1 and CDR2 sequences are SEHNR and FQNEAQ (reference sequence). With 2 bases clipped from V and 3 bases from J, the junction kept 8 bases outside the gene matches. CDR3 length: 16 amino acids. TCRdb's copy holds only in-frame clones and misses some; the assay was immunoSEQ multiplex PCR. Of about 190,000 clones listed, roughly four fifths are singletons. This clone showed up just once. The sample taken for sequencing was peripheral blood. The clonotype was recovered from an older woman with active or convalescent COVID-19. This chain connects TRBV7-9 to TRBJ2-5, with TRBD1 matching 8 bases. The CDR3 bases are TGTGCCAGCAGCTTATTATGGACAGGGAAAAAAGAGACCCAGTACTTC. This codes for CASSLLWTGKKETQYF.